The 18 T cell receptor beta chains below all came from one sample that was sequenced in a study of T cells in Graves' hyperthyroidism and ophthalmopathy. RNA transcripts served as the template for amplifying TCR beta CDR3 regions. The study used the HTBI primer set for a first-round RT-PCR of the TCR CDR3. Using its own MiXCR run on the multiplex PCR reads, TCRdb lists one record per CDR3 protein. The repertoire holds a few hundred thousand distinct CDR3 sequences, with just over 45% as singletons. Material for sequencing was peripheral blood or thyroid tissue (not recorded which). All receptors come from a woman under 30 with Graves' hyperthyroidism.

V usage is TRBV28 and J usage is TRBJ1-2, with unresolved D. The CDR3 covers 15 residues. Germline V CDR1 and CDR2: MDHEN, SYDVKM. Between the trimmed V and J ends, which lost 4 bases and 0 bases, there was a span of 12 bases. CDR3 coding DNA: TGTGCCAGCAGTTCAGAGGTCACCCCTAACTATGGCTACACCTTC. Translation gives CASSSEVTPNYGYTF.

This clonotype occurred many times. This chain joins TRBV2 and TRBJ2-7, with unresolved D. CDR1 is SNHLY, CDR2 FYNNEI, per germline. The V end lost 3 bases, the J end lost 1 base, and 10 bases lay between the germline ends. The length of the CDR3 is 14 residues. DNA of the CDR3: TGTGCCAGCAGTGATATAGAGGTTTCCTACGAGCAGTACTTC. It yields the protein CASSDIEVSYEQYF. The entire variable domain, with the rest obtained from reference TRBV2 and TRBJ2-7, is as follows: EPEVTQTPSHQVTQMGQEVILRCVPISNHLYFYWYRQILGQKVEFLVSFYNNEISEKSEIFDDQFSVERPDGSNFTLKIRSTKLEDSAMYFCASSDIEVSYEQYFGPGTRLTVT.

The chain employs TRBV29-1 and TRBJ1-6, with 10 bases aligning to TRBD1. V was pared by 5 bases and J by 7 bases, with 2 bases of the junction left unmatched. Germline-derived CDR1 and CDR2 are SQVTM and ANQGSEA. CDR3 size: 13 residues. The CDR3 reads CSVRDRGNSPLHF. The DNA for the CDR3 is TGCAGCGTTCGGGACAGGGGAAATTCACCCCTCCACTTT.

This clonotype was counted ten times or more. The J gene is TRBJ2-7, the V gene TRBV7-2, with 11 nucleotides matching TRBD2. Germline V gene data show CDR1 as SGHTA and CDR2 as FQGNSA. The CDR3 has 14 amino acids. V gave up 5 bases and J gave up 2 bases; unmatched junction bases: 2. CDR3 nucleotide sequence: TGTGCCAGCAGCGTACTAGCGGGAGCCTACGAGCAGTACTTC. It yields the protein CASSVLAGAYEQYF.

This clonotype was counted once. This rearrangement joins TRBV7-9 to TRBJ2-2; 13 bases are a match to TRBD2. V shed 2 bases, J shed 6 bases, and the junction held 6 bases outside the gene matches. CDR3 length equals 17 residues. The V gene's germline CDR1 is SEHNR and CDR2 FQNEAQ (reference sequence). The CDR3 protein is CASSLYGTSGTAGELFF. The CDR3 region has the DNA TGTGCCAGCAGCTTATATGGGACTAGCGGGACAGCCGGGGAGCTGTTTTTT. Full variable domain (outside the CDR3, taken from reference TRBV7-9 and TRBJ2-2): DTGVSQNPRHKITKRGQNVTFRCDPISEHNRLYWYRQTLGQGPEFLTYFQNEAQLEKSRLLSDRFSAERPKGSFSTLEIQRTEQGDSAMYLCASSLYGTSGTAGELFFGEGSRLTVL.

This clonotype was seen only once. This chain uses TRBV13 with TRBJ1-2; TRBD1 might be the D (6 bases). The CDR3 spans 12 residues. CDR1 PRHDT and CDR2 FYEKMQ come from the germline V gene (reference sequence). Trimming removed 5 bases at V and 8 bases at J, with 12 bases between. CDR3 DNA sequence: TGTGCCAGCAGCGATCAGGGGAAAGGCTACACCTTC. This sequence encodes CASSDQGKGYTF.

This clonotype was found many times. The J gene is TRBJ1-1, the V gene TRBV9, with 7 bases identical to TRBD1. CDR3 length: 18 residues. Germline V gene lookup returns CDR1 SGDLS and CDR2 YYNGEE. The V and J ends lost 4 bases and 0 bases, in that order; junction bases with no gene match: 15. The DNA of the CDR3 is TGTGCCAGCAGCCCCTCAGGGGGGCGGCTCGGACTGAACACTGAAGCTTTCTTT. Its protein is CASSPSGGRLGLNTEAFF.

The gene calls are TRBV15 and TRBJ2-5; tentatively, D is TRBD1 or TRBD2 (5 bases each). V dropped 2 bases and J dropped 1 base, with 8 bases sitting between them. CDR3 size: 14 residues. Germline V CDR1 and CDR2: LNHNV, YYDKDF (reference sequence). This CDR3 is CATSRPGRQETQYF. Written as DNA, the CDR3 is TGTGCCACCAGCAGACCGGGACGCCAAGAGACCCAGTACTTC.

This clonotype was picked up many times. J is TRBJ2-7 and V is TRBV14, with D possibly matching TRBD1 (5 bases). The germline CDR1 and CDR2 sequences are SGHDN and FVKESK. The V end lost 3 bases, the J end lost 6 bases, and 15 bases lay between the germline ends. The CDR3 is made up of 14 amino acids. CDR3 DNA: TGTGCCAGCAGCCACGATACTTGGGGCCTCGAGCAGTACTTC. Translation: CASSHDTWGLEQYF.

The V call is TRBV20-1, the J call TRBJ2-5, with D uncertain. V lost 6 bases to trimming and J lost 7 bases, with 21 bases between them. Germline V lookup: CDR1 DFQATT, CDR2 SNEGSKA (reference sequence). The CDR3 totals 14 residues. Written as DNA, the CDR3 is TGCAGTGCCAGCAGTTCGCCGGCGGCTGCGACCCAGTACTTC. It codes for CSASSSPAAATQYF.

At least ten counts were recorded for this clonotype. V gene TRBV6-5 combines with J gene TRBJ1-4, with 11 bases lining up with TRBD1. CDR3 length: 16 residues. Trimming took 5 bases from V and 8 from J; bases not matched to a gene: 10. Germline loops: CDR1 MNHEY, CDR2 SVGAGI. CDR3 amino acids: CASSGDPGQGGEKLFF. CDR3 nucleotide sequence: TGTGCCAGCAGTGGCGACCCGGGACAGGGGGGGGAAAAACTGTTTTTT.

This clonotype was picked up a small number of times. This rearrangement joins TRBV18 to TRBJ1-5, with unresolved D. CDR3 size: 15 residues. Germline V gene data show CDR1 as KGHSH and CDR2 as LQKENI. V dropped 4 bases and J dropped 2 bases, with 12 bases sitting between them. The CDR3 region is CASSRTASGNQPQHF. The CDR3 DNA sequence: TGTGCCAGCTCACGCACAGCATCGGGCAATCAGCCCCAGCATTTT.

This clonotype was seen repeatedly, ten times or more. The rearrangement joins TRBV7-2 to TRBJ1-4; D is uncertain. Trimming removed 1 base from V and 5 bases from J, with 11 bases in between. The CDR3 runs 15 residues. Per the germline V gene, CDR1 is SGHTA and CDR2 is FQGNSA. As DNA, the CDR3 is TGTGCCAGCAGCTTAGAGGGATATCCCAATGAAAAACTGTTTTTT. It specifies CASSLEGYPNEKLFF.

A note on this clonotype: A much larger clone differs by one base, so this may be a read error. The V and J genes are TRBV12-3 or TRBV12-4 and TRBJ1-2, with D unresolved. Trimming removed 8 bases from V and 8 bases from J, with 21 bases in between. This CDR3 spans 14 amino acids. CDR3 nucleotide sequence: TGTGCCAGCGGCCCAACCGCAAGTGGGAGAGGCTACACCTTC. This sequence encodes CASGPTASGRGYTF.

This clonotype was detected many times. The chain has TRBV20-1 and TRBJ1-1; possible D gene TRBD1, 6 bases. In germline, CDR1 is DFQATT, CDR2 SNEGSKA (reference sequence). The CDR3 consists of 14 residues. V was pared by 3 bases and J by 1 base, with 12 bases between. CDR3 residues: CSARSGHRNTEAFF. CDR3 DNA sequence: TGCAGTGCTAGGTCGGGACATCGGAACACTGAAGCTTTCTTT.

This sequence joins TRBV5-1 and TRBJ2-3, with 11 bases identical to TRBD1. The germline CDR1 and CDR2 sequences are SGHRS and YFSETQ. The CDR3 consists of 15 residues. Unmatched junction bases numbered 1, after V lost 3 bases and J lost 1 base. The CDR3, as DNA: TGCGCCAGCAGCTGGGGACAGGGGGGCACAGATACGCAGTATTTT. Its protein is CASSWGQGGTDTQYF.

This clonotype has at least ten counts. The chain uses TRBV6-5 and TRBJ2-7; 11 bases agree with TRBD2. Germline-derived CDR1 and CDR2 are MNHEY and SVGAGI. The CDR3 totals 14 residues. Unmatched junction bases numbered 2, after V lost 7 bases and J lost 0 bases. The CDR3 protein is CASKTSGVSYEQYF. DNA for the CDR3: TGTGCCAGCAAGACTAGCGGGGTCTCCTACGAGCAGTACTTC.

V gene TRBV29-1 combines with J gene TRBJ2-7; 8 bases match TRBD2. The length of the CDR3 is 15 residues. The germline gives CDR1 SQVTM, CDR2 ANQGSEA. V shed 3 bases and J 7 bases; nucleotides not matched to a gene: 14. As DNA, the CDR3 is TGCAGCGTTGATGACGGGAGGGCCCGTTACAATGAGCAGTACTTC. This codes for CSVDDGRARYNEQYF.